This T cell receptor (beta chain) stems from a study of T-cell reconstitution after alpha-beta-depleted transplantation in children. This clonotype came up many times. Antigen unknown. Preparation of the TCRbeta library was carried out with unique molecular identifiers. From the PCR reads, TCRdb called clonotypes with MiXCR, one entry per CDR3 protein. The sample contains over 100,000 distinct CDR3 sequences, 7% to 8% of which appear only once. V lost 4 bases, J lost 7 bases, and 6 bases lay in between. There are 11 residues in the CDR3. From germline, CDR1 is MDHEN and CDR2 SYDVKM. Overall study findings and caveats: Surviving recipient T cells and thymic progenitors produced the high day-60 TCRbeta diversity seen in some patients. Newly produced T cells mostly provided counts and TCRbeta diversity after one year, as hyperexpanded clones declined.

Sequencing used PBMCs, obtained before TCRalphabeta/CD19-depleted stem cell transplant. The chain couples TRBV28 to TRBJ2-3; D not resolved. This clonotype was sampled from a boy aged 2 to 10 with acute lymphoblastic leukemia, due to receive a stem cell transplant. CDR3 sequence reads: CASSWINTQYF. CDR3 coding DNA: TGTGCCAGCAGTTGGATAAATACGCAGTATTTT.